The 4 T cell receptor beta chains below were found in one sample sequenced in a study. From the 5' RACE reads, TCRdb called clonotypes with MiXCR, one entry per CDR3 protein. The data hold fewer than 60,000 distinct CDR3 sequences, with roughly 28% observed a single time. Source material: naive CD4+ T cells sorted from blood. As to subset: naive CD4+ T cells, CD4+CD45RA+CD25-. Every receptor here comes from a female donor with breast cancer.

This clonotype was observed at least ten times. CDR3 residues: CASSRGTSGRAFPNEQFF. The CDR3 DNA is TGCGCCAGCAGTCGCGGGACTAGCGGGAGGGCTTTTCCTAATGAGCAGTTCTTC. The rearrangement uses TRBV5-1 and TRBJ2-1, with 16 bases matching TRBD2. Germline V gene data show CDR1 as SGHRS and CDR2 as YFSETQ. CDR3 length: 18 residues. The ends lost 5 bases at V and 7 bases at J; junction bases unmatched: 12.

Concerning this clonotype: A read error may explain this, as a much larger clone is one base away. The chain recombines TRBV9 with TRBJ2-1, with TRBD2 matching 7 bases. The length of the CDR3 is 16 residues. CDR1 is SGDLS, CDR2 YYNGEE, per germline. CDR3 loop: CASGVGTSASYNEQFF. The CDR3 coding sequence is TGTGCCAGCGGCGTGGGCACTAGCGCCTCCTACAATGAGCAGTTCTTC. Using reference TRBV9 and TRBJ2-1 for the parts outside the CDR3, the full variable domain is DSGVTQTPKHLITATGQRVTLRCSPRSGDLSVYWYQQSLDQGLQFLIQYYNGEERAKGNILERFSAQQFPDLHSELNLSSLELGDSALYFCASGVGTSASYNEQFFGPGTRLTVL.

At least ten counts were recorded for this clonotype. The CDR3 loop reads CASSLVVLGLARAGELFF. DNA for the CDR3: TGTGCCAGCAGCTTAGTTGTCCTGGGACTAGCACGAGCCGGGGAGCTGTTTTTT. The chain has TRBV7-2 and TRBJ2-2, with TRBD2 identical over 9 bases. Losses at the gene ends were 1 base for V and 6 bases for J; bases not matched to a gene: 12. This CDR3 comprises 18 residues. Germline V gives CDR1 SGHTA, CDR2 FQGNSA.

This clonotype came up a few times. The V call is TRBV20-1, the J call TRBJ2-2; D may match TRBD1 or TRBD2 (5 bases each). V was pared by 6 bases and J by 5 bases, with 16 bases between. The CDR3 length is 14 residues. The germline V gene has CDR1 DFQATT and CDR2 SNEGSKA (reference sequence). The CDR3 DNA is TGCAGTGCCAGGAGGACCAGGGAAACCGGGGAGCTGTTTTTT. Residues: CSARRTRETGELFF.